This entry lists 26 T cell receptor beta chains sequenced from one sample in a study of cytomegalovirus exposure and HLA in healthy donors. 60 Vbeta and 13 Jbeta primers were used in PCR. Only in-frame clones appear in the TCRdb table, and some are missing; sequencing was by immunoSEQ multiplex PCR. The sample carries roughly 170,000 clones, 82% recorded once. What was sequenced was PBMCs. These receptors originate from a male donor in good health and CMV-seronegative.

As regards this clone: At one boundary the junction diverges from the germline segment, which might be a read error. This chain connects TRBV7-9 to TRBJ2-2; a possible D gene is TRBD1 (6 bases). Germline V gene data show CDR1 as SEHNR and CDR2 as FQNEAQ (reference sequence). This CDR3 region has 15 residues. CDR3 sequence: CSSSLSGAYTGELFF. CDR3 sequence (DNA): TGTTCCAGCAGCTTATCAGGGGCCTACACCGGGGAGCTGTTTTTT.

The chain links TRBV4-2 to TRBJ2-7; D might be TRBD1 (5 bases). Germline V gene sequence: CDR1 LGHNA, CDR2 YNFKEQ. There are 14 residues in the CDR3. Trimming stripped 0 bases from V and 2 bases from J, with 8 bases between. CDR3 nucleotides: TGTGCCAGCAGCCAAGAAGACAGCCCCTACGAGCAGTACTTC. Translated: CASSQEDSPYEQYF.

This sequence joins TRBV4-2 and TRBJ1-6, with 8 bases lining up with TRBD1. Trimming cost V 1 base and J 5 bases; bases outside gene matches: 4. Germline V CDR1 and CDR2: LGHNA, YNFKEQ. The CDR3 is made up of 16 amino acids. The CDR3 coding sequence is TGTGCCAGCAGCCAAGCGCCGGGACAGGATAATTCACCCCTCCACTTT. Protein product: CASSQAPGQDNSPLHF.

This chain connects TRBV5-1 to TRBJ2-2; D unclear. Germline CDR1 SGHRS, CDR2 YFSETQ. V was shortened by 2 bases and J by 5 bases, with 10 bases between the two germline ends. The CDR3 totals 14 residues. The CDR3 sequence is CASSFQEPTGELFF. CDR3 in DNA: TGCGCCAGCAGCTTTCAAGAGCCGACCGGGGAGCTGTTTTTT.

This chain joins TRBV9 and TRBJ2-1, with 7 bases matching TRBD2. The germline V gene has CDR1 SGDLS and CDR2 YYNGEE. Unmatched junction bases numbered 8, after V lost 0 bases and J lost 8 bases. This CDR3 spans 15 amino acids. CDR3 nucleotide sequence: TGTGCCAGCAGCGTAGATGGCGGGAGTGCCGATGAGCAGTTCTTC. Its translation is CASSVDGGSADEQFF. The full variable domain, its missing parts supplied by reference TRBV9 and TRBJ2-1, is DSGVTQTPKHLITATGQRVTLRCSPRSGDLSVYWYQQSLDQGLQFLIQYYNGEERAKGNILERFSAQQFPDLHSELNLSSLELGDSALYFCASSVDGGSADEQFFGPGTRLTVL.

A word on this clone: This same CDR3 is encoded by further DNA sequences in the sample. The chain joins TRBV7-9 to TRBJ2-5; weak D call: TRBD1 (6 bases). Trimming took 5 bases from V and 0 from J, leaving 10 bases between them. The CDR3 sequence is 14 residues long. The germline gives CDR1 SEHNR, CDR2 FQNEAQ (reference sequence). The CDR3 region has the DNA TGTGCCAGCAGCCCAGGGGAGTACCAAGAGACCCAGTACTTC. Translation: CASSPGEYQETQYF. The full variable domain, rest sourced from reference TRBV7-9 and TRBJ2-5, is DTGVSQNPRHKITKRGQNVTFRCDPISEHNRLYWYRQTLGQGPEFLTYFQNEAQLEKSRLLSDRFSAERPKGSFSTLEIQRTEQGDSAMYLCASSPGEYQETQYFGPGTRLLVL.

The chain joins TRBV5-4 to TRBJ2-7; tentative D call: TRBD1 (5 bases). Germline loops: CDR1 SGHNT, CDR2 YYREEE (reference sequence). The CDR3 has 16 amino acids. V lost 0 bases, J lost 3 bases, and 16 bases lay in between. The CDR3 is CASSLGPLGPSYEQYF. CDR3 nucleotide sequence: TGTGCCAGCAGCTTGGGACCCCTGGGGCCAAGCTACGAGCAGTACTTC.

The chain carries TRBV6-1 and TRBJ1-4; D unclear. The CDR3 contains 15 residues. With 4 bases removed from V and 3 bases from J, the gap between germline ends came to 12 bases. Germline CDR1 MNHNS, CDR2 SASEGT. As DNA, the CDR3 is TGTGCCAGCAGTGCCGAACAGAGTCCTAATGAAAAACTGTTTTTT. The encoded protein is CASSAEQSPNEKLFF.

The J gene is TRBJ1-1, the V gene TRBV19; D is possibly TRBD1 (5 bases). The CDR3 is made up of 15 amino acids. Germline V gene lookup returns CDR1 LNHDA and CDR2 SQIVND (reference sequence). The V gene lost 6 bases and the J gene lost 0 bases, with 14 bases spanning the gap. Here the CDR3 reads CASREQGGLNTEAFF. In DNA, the CDR3 is TGTGCCAGTAGAGAGCAGGGCGGCCTGAACACTGAAGCTTTCTTT. Together with reference TRBV19 and TRBJ1-1, the CDR3 gives the full variable domain: DGGITQSPKYLFRKEGQNVTLSCEQNLNHDAMYWYRQDPGQGLRLIYYSQIVNDFQKGDIAEGYSVSREKKESFPLTVTSAQKNPTAFYLCASREQGGLNTEAFFGQGTRLTVV.

The chain couples TRBV25-1 to TRBJ2-7; D possibly corresponds to TRBD1 (6 bases). The CDR3 is 12 amino acids. Germline V gives CDR1 MGHDK, CDR2 SYGVNS. V gave up 10 bases and J gave up 2 bases, with 12 bases separating them. The CDR3 bases are TGTGCCACGACAGGCAGCCCCTACGAGCAGTACTTC. Its translation is CATTGSPYEQYF.

The V and J genes are TRBV15 and TRBJ2-7; D might be TRBD1 (5 bases). The ends were cut back, 0 bases at V and 5 bases at J, with 14 bases in the middle. This CDR3 is built from 15 residues. Germline V CDR1 and CDR2: LNHNV, YYDKDF (reference sequence). Here the CDR3 reads CATSRDIAGNHEQYF. CDR3 DNA sequence: TGTGCCACCAGCAGAGATATCGCAGGGAACCACGAGCAGTACTTC.

CDR3 region: CASRSGGAYSYEQYF. The CDR3 coding sequence is TGTGCCAGCAGGAGCGGAGGGGCATACTCCTACGAGCAGTACTTC. The V gene is TRBV6-5, the J gene TRBJ2-7; TRBD2 is a possible D gene (6 bases). Germline CDR1 reads MNHEY; CDR2 reads SVGAGI. The V and J ends lost 6 bases and 0 bases respectively, with 15 bases between them. The CDR3 is made up of 15 amino acids.

The rearrangement links TRBV6-5 to TRBJ1-1; a possible D gene is TRBD1 (6 bases). This CDR3 spans 12 amino acids. Germline lookup yields CDR1 MNHEY and CDR2 SVGAGI. V was trimmed by 6 bases and J by 7 bases, leaving 12 bases between them. The CDR3 nucleotides read TGTGCCAGCAGATGGGGACAAGGTGAAGCTTTCTTT. This translates into CASRWGQGEAFF.

The J gene is TRBJ1-5, the V gene TRBV7-9, with 7 positions matching TRBD1. There are 16 residues in the CDR3. Germline V gene sequence: CDR1 SEHNR, CDR2 FQNEAQ (reference sequence). V gave up 3 bases and J gave up 0 bases; unmatched junction bases: 5. The CDR3 reads CASSLGQQLSNQPQHF. CDR3 in DNA: TGTGCCAGCAGCTTGGGACAGCAACTTAGCAATCAGCCCCAGCATTTT.

The V and J genes are TRBV9 and TRBJ2-5, with D perhaps matching TRBD2 (6 bases). The assigned J gene may be wrong: the sequence end matches TRBJ2-7 better. The CDR3 totals 14 residues. The germline V gene encodes CDR1 SGDLS and CDR2 YYNGEE. The CDR3 loop reads CASSGRDQDYEQYF. The CDR3 nucleotides read TGTGCCAGCAGCGGGCGGGACCAAGACTACGAGCAGTACTTC.

V and J are TRBV9 and TRBJ2-7; possible D gene TRBD2, 6 bases. V was clipped by 3 bases and J by 3 bases, with 13 bases between them. CDR1 and CDR2 (germline): SGDLS, YYNGEE. The CDR3 loop spans 14 amino acids. The CDR3 sequence: CASSADVGGYEQYF. The CDR3 nucleotides read TGTGCCAGCAGCGCAGATGTGGGGGGCTACGAGCAGTACTTC.

This clone has more than one count but fewer than ten. This chain connects TRBV7-9 to TRBJ2-1, with D uncertain. V was cut by 4 bases and J by 0 bases, with 10 bases left in between. The germline gives CDR1 SEHNR, CDR2 FQNEAQ (reference sequence). The CDR3 sequence is 15 residues long. The DNA of the CDR3 is TGTGCCAGCAGCTCCGCTAGAGGCTCCTACAATGAGCAGTTCTTC. Translation: CASSSARGSYNEQFF. The whole variable domain, remainder taken from reference TRBV7-9 and TRBJ2-1, is DTGVSQNPRHKITKRGQNVTFRCDPISEHNRLYWYRQTLGQGPEFLTYFQNEAQLEKSRLLSDRFSAERPKGSFSTLEIQRTEQGDSAMYLCASSSARGSYNEQFFGPGTRLTVL.

The chain is built from TRBV25-1 and TRBJ1-5, with D hard to call. V was clipped by 7 bases and J by 0 bases, with 7 bases between them. The CDR3 runs 13 residues. CDR1 MGHDK and CDR2 SYGVNS come from the germline V gene. The CDR3 reads CASNQFSNQPQHF. CDR3 DNA: TGTGCCAGCAATCAGTTTAGCAATCAGCCCCAGCATTTT.

The rearrangement links TRBV19 to TRBJ2-2; 7 bases match TRBD1. The CDR3 length is 17 residues. The V gene's germline CDR1 is LNHDA and CDR2 SQIVND (reference sequence). The junction had 9 bases not matched to a gene; V was cut back by 3 bases and J by 2 bases. This CDR3 is CASSILVIGGNTGELFF. CDR3 nucleotide sequence: TGTGCCAGTAGTATTCTCGTAATAGGGGGCAACACCGGGGAGCTGTTTTTT.

This clone appeared a single time. The chain uses TRBV11-2 and TRBJ2-5; 9 positions match TRBD2. The germline CDR1 and CDR2 sequences are SGHAT and FQNNGV. The CDR3 is 16 residues long. J was trimmed by 5 bases and V by 1 base; bases with no gene match: 8. CDR3 residues: CASSLGSAGGGETQYF. CDR3 DNA: TGTGCCAGCAGCTTAGGGTCCGCGGGAGGGGGGGAGACCCAGTACTTC.

About this clone: A read error may account for a junction end that differs from germline. DNA of the CDR3: TGTGCCAGCAGCGGCAGGACTAGCGGGGGGGCTGGCTCCCACAATGAGCAGTTCTTC. It specifies CASSGRTSGGAGSHNEQFF. The chain recombines TRBV11-2 with TRBJ2-1; 15 nucleotides line up with TRBD2. This CDR3 has 19 residues. From germline, CDR1 is SGHAT and CDR2 FQNNGV.

This clone showed up just a few times. The chain carries TRBV7-2 and TRBJ2-5, with D tentatively TRBD1 (6 bases). The germline gives CDR1 SGHTA, CDR2 FQGNSA. This CDR3 is built from 12 residues. The V end was cut by 1 base, the J end by 9 bases, with 9 bases between. The CDR3 nucleotides read TGTGCCAGCAGCTTAGAAGGGGGTCCCCAGTACTTC. Protein sequence: CASSLEGGPQYF.

The rearrangement joins TRBV7-6 to TRBJ1-5; D possibly corresponds to TRBD1 (6 bases). The germline CDR1 and CDR2 sequences are SGHVS and FNYEAQ. The CDR3 spans 15 residues. Trimming cost V 1 base and J 5 bases, with 12 bases left between them. CDR3: CASSLGGTRHQPQHF. The CDR3 DNA reads TGTGCCAGCAGCTTAGGTGGGACACGACATCAGCCCCAGCATTTT.

The J gene is TRBJ2-2, the V gene TRBV27, with no clear D. Trimming removed 6 bases from V and 0 bases from J, with 5 bases in between. This CDR3 region has 13 residues. Per germline, CDR1 MNHEY and CDR2 SMNVEV (reference sequence). The CDR3 protein is CASSTSNTGELFF. CDR3 nucleotide sequence: TGTGCCAGCAGCACTTCGAACACCGGGGAGCTGTTTTTT.

A word on this clone: Germline is not matched at one junction end, which may reflect a read error. The rearrangement joins TRBV19 to TRBJ1-1, with D uncertain. The CDR3 sequence is 11 residues long. Germline V gene lookup returns CDR1 LNHDA and CDR2 SQIVND (reference sequence). CDR3 nucleotide sequence: TGTGCCAGTAGTTTAGACTTTGAAGCTTTCTTT. Its translation is CASSLDFEAFF. Full variable domain (rest looked up from reference TRBV19 and TRBJ1-1): DGGITQSPKYLFRKEGQNVTLSCEQNLNHDAMYWYRQDPGQGLRLIYYSQIVNDFQKGDIAEGYSVSREKKESFPLTVTSAQKNPTAFYLCASSLDFEAFFGQGTRLTVV.

The chain couples TRBV5-1 to TRBJ1-4; 7 bases line up with TRBD1. V dropped 0 bases and J dropped 0; count of bases not matched to a gene: 14. Per germline, CDR1 SGHRS and CDR2 YFSETQ. CDR3 length equals 20 residues. CDR3 amino acids: CASSLGTPGTVVATNEKLFF. In DNA form, the CDR3 reads TGCGCCAGCAGCTTGGGGACACCCGGGACAGTTGTTGCAACTAATGAAAAACTGTTTTTT.